This T cell receptor beta chain derives from a study of molecular identifiers for immune sequencing clone quantification. Previously described methods and listed TCR primers were employed for the bulk TCR libraries. Each CDR3 protein gets one entry after TCRdb re-called the PCR reads with MiXCR. The sample holds about 320,000 distinct CDR3 sequences; roughly a fifth are singletons and the top ten take about 0.81%. At least ten counts were recorded for this clonotype. This CDR3 is built from 14 residues. The V and J ends lost 4 bases and 10 bases, in that order; junction bases with no gene match: 10. CDR1 and CDR2 from the germline V gene are LNHNV and YYDKDF (reference sequence).

The sample consisted of naive CD8+ T cells from blood, with Jurkat cell RNA spiked in. Subset reported: FACS-sorted CD8+CD4-CCR7+CD45RA+ naive T cells. This clonotype was obtained from a human donor in good health. Some libraries in this study had Jurkat cell RNA spiked in. The chain has TRBV15 and TRBJ2-1; 7 bases map to TRBD1. CDR3 DNA sequence: TGTGCCACCAGCAACAGGGGTCTAGCCAACGAGCAGTTCTTC. Protein sequence: CATSNRGLANEQFF.